A single sample is the source of the 27 T cell receptor beta chains below, sequenced in a study of identical twins. Via MiXCR, TCRdb re-called the 5' RACE reads, giving one row per CDR3 protein. This table has 600,000 to 800,000 distinct CDR3 sequences, 20% to 25% appearing once. These same data were also listed under a study on T cells expressing NK-cell markers.

Specimen: PBMCs. The receptors shown here come from a woman aged 18-35 years in good health.

The rearrangement links TRBV6-5 to TRBJ2-1; D is uncertain. The CDR3 is 12 residues long. From germline, CDR1 is MNHEY and CDR2 SVGAGI. The V and J ends lost 6 bases and 10 bases respectively, with 13 bases between them. The CDR3 region has the DNA TGTGCCAGCAGCCAAAGGCCTGGGGAGCAGTTCTTC. This encodes CASSQRPGEQFF.

This clonotype was observed many times. V gene TRBV5-1 combines with J gene TRBJ2-3; no reliable D call. The CDR3 is 14 amino acids. V lost 0 bases and J lost 5, with 10 bases in between. CDR1 is SGHRS, CDR2 YFSETQ, per germline. CDR3 protein: CASSLETGGDTQYF. The CDR3 nucleotides read TGCGCCAGCAGCTTGGAGACCGGCGGAGATACGCAGTATTTT.

This clonotype was found a few times. The chain employs TRBV7-6 and TRBJ2-7; 7 bases align to TRBD1. From germline, CDR1 is SGHVS and CDR2 FNYEAQ. This CDR3 comprises 16 residues. With 3 bases clipped from V and 1 base from J, the junction kept 9 bases outside the gene matches. The CDR3 DNA reads as TGTGCCAGCAGCTTGGGATCAGTGACAGGGTCCTACGAGCAGTACTTC. It encodes CASSLGSVTGSYEQYF.

The rearrangement links TRBV2 to TRBJ2-1; D uncertain. Deletions cut 6 bases from V and 2 bases from J, with 14 bases between. Germline V gene data show CDR1 as SNHLY and CDR2 as FYNNEI. The CDR3 runs to 15 residues. The CDR3 DNA sequence: TGTGCCAGCAGCCCCCCCCCGACACCCTACAATGAGCAGTTCTTC. Protein product: CASSPPPTPYNEQFF.

CDR3 amino acids: CASRDGRYYNEQFF. DNA of the CDR3: TGTGCCAGCAGGGACGGGAGATACTACAATGAGCAGTTCTTC. The rearrangement links TRBV7-9 to TRBJ2-1; weak D call: TRBD2 (6 bases). Trimming took 6 bases from V and 3 from J, leaving 12 bases between them. The CDR3 has 14 residues. Per germline, CDR1 SEHNR and CDR2 FQNEAQ (reference sequence). Full variable domain (rest looked up from reference TRBV7-9 and TRBJ2-1): DTGVSQNPRHKITKRGQNVTFRCDPISEHNRLYWYRQTLGQGPEFLTYFQNEAQLEKSRLLSDRFSAERPKGSFSTLEIQRTEQGDSAMYLCASRDGRYYNEQFFGPGTRLTVL.

The chain employs TRBV7-2 and TRBJ2-7, with D tentatively TRBD1 (5 bases). The germline V gene has CDR1 SGHTA and CDR2 FQGNSA. V was pared by 3 bases and J by 2 bases, with 14 bases between. The length of the CDR3 is 15 residues. CDR3 loop: CASSLGERGAYEQYF. CDR3 coding DNA: TGTGCCAGCAGCTTGGGTGAAAGGGGCGCCTACGAGCAGTACTTC.

This clonotype came up a few times. The rearrangement links TRBV7-2 to TRBJ1-1; D is uncertain. The V gene's germline CDR1 is SGHTA and CDR2 FQGNSA. The CDR3 totals 8 residues. Trimming shortened V by 5 bases and J by 13 bases, and 5 bases separated the two germline ends. The CDR3 region has the DNA TGTGCCAGCAGCCCAGGTTTCTTT. Protein sequence: CASSPGFF.

In its sample, this clonotype was seen a few times. V usage is TRBV12-3 or TRBV12-4 and J usage is TRBJ1-2; the D is unclear. This CDR3 is 13 amino acids long. Trimming shortened V by 8 bases and J by 3 bases, and 13 bases separated the two germline ends. For the CDR3, the DNA is TGTGCCAGCCTACGGGGAGGAGACTATGGCTACACCTTC. Translated: CASLRGGDYGYTF.

The chain recombines TRBV24-1 with TRBJ2-1; 10 nucleotides align to TRBD2. The CDR3 runs to 15 residues. Losses at the gene ends were 3 bases for V and 6 bases for J; bases not matched to a gene: 4. From germline, CDR1 is KGHDR and CDR2 SFDVKD. The CDR3 bases are TGTGCCACCAGTGATGAACCTAGCGGGAGCAATGAGCAGTTCTTC. Translation gives CATSDEPSGSNEQFF.

This clonotype was recorded a few times. This chain uses TRBV28 with TRBJ2-3, with 7 bases identical to TRBD2. The CDR3 has 17 amino acids. Looked up from germline, CDR1 is MDHEN and CDR2 is SYDVKM. J gave up 1 base and V 4 bases, and 11 bases lay outside the gene matches. DNA of the CDR3: TGTGCCAGCAGTTCCGGCGGGAGCGCACTACGCACAGATACGCAGTATTTT. Translated, it gives CASSSGGSALRTDTQYF. The full variable domain, in which reference TRBV28 and TRBJ2-3 provide the parts outside the CDR3, is DVKVTQSSRYLVKRTGEKVFLECVQDMDHENMFWYRQDPGLGLRLIYFSYDVKMKEKGDIPEGYSVSREKKERFSLILESASTNQTSMYLCASSSGGSALRTDTQYFGPGTRLTVL.

This clonotype came up many times. V gene TRBV9 combines with J gene TRBJ1-5; D remains unclear. The CDR3 sequence is 14 residues long. Germline CDR1 reads SGDLS; CDR2 reads YYNGEE. V was cut by 1 base and J by 9 bases, with 14 bases left in between. The CDR3 DNA is TGTGCCAGCAGCGTAAGAGGTTTGGAGGGGCCCCAGCATTTT. This sequence encodes CASSVRGLEGPQHF.

This clonotype was counted only a few times. The chain employs TRBV6-5 and TRBJ2-1, with 13 bases lining up with TRBD2. V gave up 4 bases and J gave up 15 bases; unmatched junction bases: 6. This CDR3 region has 13 residues. Looked up from germline, CDR1 is MNHEY and CDR2 is SVGAGI. The CDR3 DNA reads TGTGCCAGCAGTTCCGGGACTAGCGGGACCCCGTTCTTC. It specifies CASSSGTSGTPFF.

The genes are TRBV20-1 and TRBJ2-1, with TRBD2 matching over 12 bases. Germline V gives CDR1 DFQATT, CDR2 SNEGSKA (reference sequence). The CDR3 consists of 14 residues. Trimming took 2 bases from V and 5 from J; bases not matched to a gene: 1. The CDR3 here is CSARRLAGDNEQFF. The CDR3 DNA follows: TGCAGTGCTAGAAGACTAGCGGGAGACAATGAGCAGTTCTTC.

This clonotype was seen a few times. The V call is TRBV28, the J call TRBJ1-1; tentatively, D is TRBD1 (5 bases). V was trimmed by 4 bases and J by 8 bases, leaving 11 bases between them. This CDR3 has 12 residues. In germline, CDR1 is MDHEN, CDR2 SYDVKM. The CDR3 protein is CASSSPTVEAFF. The CDR3 coding sequence is TGTGCCAGCAGTTCCCCGACAGTAGAAGCTTTCTTT.

This clonotype was seen a few times. The chain joins TRBV19 to TRBJ2-1; no clear D. The CDR3 has 14 residues. The germline CDR1 and CDR2 sequences are LNHDA and SQIVND (reference sequence). V dropped 10 bases and J dropped 0 bases, with 13 bases sitting between them. CDR3 sequence (DNA): TGTGCCACCGCGCTTAGGAGCTCCTACAATGAGCAGTTCTTC. Protein sequence: CATALRSSYNEQFF.

The rearrangement uses TRBV5-1 and TRBJ2-3; D is unresolved. There are 15 residues in the CDR3. Between the trimmed V and J ends, which lost 3 bases and 1 base, there was a span of 12 bases. Germline values: CDR1 SGHRS, CDR2 YFSETQ. This chain's CDR3 is CASSWAGGGTDTQYF. CDR3 coding DNA: TGCGCCAGCAGCTGGGCCGGCGGAGGCACAGATACGCAGTATTTT.

V is TRBV11-3 and J is TRBJ1-2; D is unresolved. V lost 5 bases and J lost 8, with 15 bases in between. Germline V lookup: CDR1 SGHNT, CDR2 YENEEA. The CDR3 covers 13 residues. CDR3 protein: CASSTVIYTGYTF. DNA for the CDR3: TGTGCCAGCAGCACCGTCATTTATACGGGCTACACCTTC.

This clonotype was observed many times. V gene TRBV20-1 combines with J gene TRBJ1-6; 7 nucleotides line up with TRBD1. The CDR3 totals 16 residues. The germline gives CDR1 DFQATT, CDR2 SNEGSKA (reference sequence). V was clipped by 0 bases and J by 7 bases; unmatched bases: 9. CDR3 in amino acids: CSARDPGGGLNSPLHF. In DNA, the CDR3 is TGCAGTGCTAGAGATCCCGGAGGGGGCCTAAATTCACCCCTCCACTTT.

This clonotype has a count of ten or more. The chain recombines TRBV20-1 with TRBJ2-3; TRBD2 matches 7 bases. The CDR3 covers 15 residues. Germline V gene lookup returns CDR1 DFQATT and CDR2 SNEGSKA (reference sequence). The V and J ends lost 2 bases and 2 bases, in that order; junction bases with no gene match: 7. CDR3 sequence (DNA): TGCAGTGCTAGACCCCGGGACTACGCCACAGATACGCAGTATTTT. Amino acid sequence: CSARPRDYATDTQYF.

V and J are TRBV29-1 and TRBJ1-1, with 8 positions matching TRBD1. This CDR3 comprises 16 residues. V shed 6 bases, J shed 0 bases, and the junction held 12 bases outside the gene matches. Germline V gene sequence: CDR1 SQVTM, CDR2 ANQGSEA. CDR3 bases: TGCAGCGTCACCGACAGGGGCTTAACTATGAACACTGAAGCTTTCTTT. This codes for CSVTDRGLTMNTEAFF.

V is TRBV5-6 and J is TRBJ2-7; D is tentatively TRBD1 or TRBD2 (5 bases each). CDR3 size: 12 residues. Trimming left V 1 base short and J 8 bases short, with 10 bases between. The germline CDR1 and CDR2 sequences are SGHDT and YYEEEE. The CDR3 loop is CASSLPGRQQYF. In DNA, the CDR3 is TGTGCCAGCAGCTTGCCGGGGCGGCAGCAGTACTTC.

V gene TRBV7-9 combines with J gene TRBJ2-7; unclear D gene. This CDR3 has 14 residues. From germline, CDR1 is SEHNR and CDR2 FQNEAQ (reference sequence). Trimming took 7 bases from V and 1 from J, leaving 14 bases between them. CDR3 loop: CASTNPGRSYEQYF. The CDR3 nucleotides are TGTGCCAGCACCAATCCAGGACGGTCCTACGAGCAGTACTTC.

This chain connects TRBV6-5 to TRBJ1-1, with D perhaps TRBD1 (5 bases). V was cut by 3 bases and J by 0 bases, with 11 bases left in between. The CDR3 loop spans 15 amino acids. Germline V gives CDR1 MNHEY, CDR2 SVGAGI. CDR3 in DNA: TGTGCCAGCAGTTATGTAGGGGCCATGAACACTGAAGCTTTCTTT. Its translation: CASSYVGAMNTEAFF.

In this sample, this clonotype turned up a few times. The chain has TRBV12-3 or TRBV12-4 and TRBJ2-7; D not resolved. This CDR3 comprises 13 residues. V was cut by 6 bases and J by 4 bases, with 13 bases left in between. CDR3 sequence reads: CASSHDLPYEQYF. In DNA, the CDR3 is TGTGCCAGCAGCCACGACCTACCGTACGAGCAGTACTTC.

The genes are TRBV29-1 and TRBJ2-2; weak D call: TRBD1 (5 bases). Trimming left V 6 bases short and J 1 base short, with 12 bases between. The CDR3 is 14 amino acids. Germline assignment: CDR1 SQVTM and CDR2 ANQGSEA. As DNA, the CDR3 is TGCAGCGTAGGGATACAGGAGAACACCGGGGAGCTGTTTTTT. It specifies CSVGIQENTGELFF.

The J gene is TRBJ2-7, the V gene TRBV20-1, with TRBD2 as a possible D gene (6 bases). V was clipped by 5 bases and J by 6 bases, with 8 bases between them. The germline V gene encodes CDR1 DFQATT and CDR2 SNEGSKA (reference sequence). This CDR3 spans 10 amino acids. CDR3 loop: CSAGGTEQYF. The CDR3 region has the DNA TGCAGTGCTGGAGGGACCGAGCAGTACTTC.

This clonotype was observed a handful of times. The chain combines TRBV29-1 with TRBJ2-1, with 8 bases identical to TRBD1. CDR3 length: 14 residues. The germline gives CDR1 SQVTM, CDR2 ANQGSEA. Written as DNA, the CDR3 is TGCAGTGCCCCAGGGGGCATCTCCTACAATGAGCAGTTCTTC. This encodes CSAPGGISYNEQFF.